The present T cell receptor (beta chain) was sequenced within a study of technical replicates of blood from several donors (TCRdb year 2017). Libraries came from the immunoSEQ multiplex PCR assay. This is the immuneACCESS table as TCRdb keeps it, with only in-frame sequences that have V and J called. A part of the clones is gone; compared with another copy, unresolved V genes explain less than half, and the rest is unexplained. The sample data list around 70,000 clones, and roughly 94% of these were observed just once. Under 0.5% of the sample is in the top ten clones. Note on this clone: There is no known antigen for this receptor. Base-call qualities are not available, and no considerably larger clone is one nucleotide away.

V has 2 bases trimmed and J has 6 bases trimmed; junction bases matching no gene number 6. Via the germline V gene, CDR1 is MDHEN and CDR2 SYDVKM. The cysteine opens and the phenylalanine closes a CDR3 of 14 amino acids. This entry keeps only the CDR3 DNA: 42 bases, framed from base 1. Recombination connected TRBV28 to TRBJ2-7, and TRBD1 aligns with 8 junction nucleotides. This clonotype was sampled from a human donor in good health. Sequences were obtained from T cells isolated from PBMCs. CDR3 loop: CASSLQGAMFEQYF. The DNA sequence is as follows: TGTGCCAGCAGTTTACAGGGGGCAATGTTCGAGCAGTACTTC.